The following is a T cell receptor beta chain sequence with its context. Its antigen remains unknown. This entry is derived from a study of esophageal squamous cell carcinoma under preoperative chemotherapy. Study as a whole: Both tumor-infiltrating lymphocytes and peripheral blood T cells had their TCR repertoires profiled. Points from the study as a whole: After chemotherapy, TCR diversity rose significantly in peripheral T cells but not in tumor-infiltrating lymphocytes. Paclitaxel-nedaplatin therapy caused immediate, substantial clonotype frequency changes.

Per the germline V gene, CDR1 is LNHDA and CDR2 is SQIVND (reference sequence). The V segment lost 5 bases and the J segment 0 bases; nucleotides outside the gene matches: 6. This CDR3 has 16 amino acids. Time point given: before preoperative PTX-NDP chemotherapy. Preoperative chemotherapy with paclitaxel-nedaplatin was given to patients before surgery. TCRdb re-called the PCR reads through MiXCR, storing one row per CDR3 protein. The repertoire has fewer than 16,000 distinct CDR3 sequences, approximately 57% of them found once; the top ten carry around 49%. This sample was gathered from a patient given preoperative chemotherapy. The source of this sequence is a human donor with esophageal squamous cell carcinoma. The donor label of this sample is uncertain. The rearrangement uses TRBV19 and TRBJ2-5; 10 positions match TRBD1. Written as DNA, the CDR3 is TGTGCCAGTAGTGTGGGACAGGGGATGTACCAAGAGACCCAGTACTTC. Protein product: CASSVGQGMYQETQYF.